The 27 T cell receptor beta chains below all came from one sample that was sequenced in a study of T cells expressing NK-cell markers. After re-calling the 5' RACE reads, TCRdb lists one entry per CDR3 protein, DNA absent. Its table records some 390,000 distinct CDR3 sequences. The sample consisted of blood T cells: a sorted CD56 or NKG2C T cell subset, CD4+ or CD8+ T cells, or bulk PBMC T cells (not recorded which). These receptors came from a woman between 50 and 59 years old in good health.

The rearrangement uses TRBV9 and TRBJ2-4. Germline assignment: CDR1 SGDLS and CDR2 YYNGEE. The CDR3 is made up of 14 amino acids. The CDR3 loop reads CASSVEDRGNIQYF.

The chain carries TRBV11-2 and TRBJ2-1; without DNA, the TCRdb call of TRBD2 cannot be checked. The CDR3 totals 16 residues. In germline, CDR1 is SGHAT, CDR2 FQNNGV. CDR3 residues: CASSFGRGRASNEQFF.

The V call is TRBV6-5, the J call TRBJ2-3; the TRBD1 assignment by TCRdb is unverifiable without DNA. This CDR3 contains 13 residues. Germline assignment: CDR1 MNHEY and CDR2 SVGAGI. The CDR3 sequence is CASTPGQGETQYF.

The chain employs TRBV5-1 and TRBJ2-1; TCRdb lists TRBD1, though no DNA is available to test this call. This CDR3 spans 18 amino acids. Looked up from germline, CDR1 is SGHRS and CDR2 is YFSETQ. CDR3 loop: CASSLVSVAQGSYNEQFF.

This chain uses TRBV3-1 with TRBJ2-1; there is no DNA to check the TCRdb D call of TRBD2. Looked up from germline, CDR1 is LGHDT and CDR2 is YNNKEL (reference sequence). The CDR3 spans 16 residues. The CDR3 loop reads CASSQVLAGGTNEQFF.

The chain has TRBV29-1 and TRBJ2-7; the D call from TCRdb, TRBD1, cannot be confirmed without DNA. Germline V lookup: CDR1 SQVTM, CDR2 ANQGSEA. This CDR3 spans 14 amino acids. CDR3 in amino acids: CSVGGSPPAYEQYF.

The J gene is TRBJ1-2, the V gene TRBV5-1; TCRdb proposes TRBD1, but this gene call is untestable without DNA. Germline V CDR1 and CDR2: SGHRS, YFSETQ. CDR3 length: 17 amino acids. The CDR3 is CASRDRTGGTDNDGYTF.

The CDR3 sequence is CASSTGLLVQHF. The chain joins TRBV5-6 to TRBJ1-5. Germline CDR1 is SGHDT and CDR2 is YYEEEE. The CDR3 runs 12 residues.

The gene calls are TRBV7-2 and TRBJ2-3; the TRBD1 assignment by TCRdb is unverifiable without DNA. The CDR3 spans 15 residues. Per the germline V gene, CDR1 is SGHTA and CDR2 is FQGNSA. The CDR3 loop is CASSLETGWTDTQYF.

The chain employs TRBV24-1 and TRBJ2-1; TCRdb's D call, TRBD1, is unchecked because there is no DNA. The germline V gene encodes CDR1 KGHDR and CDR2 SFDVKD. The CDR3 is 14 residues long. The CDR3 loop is CATSPLSGGDEQFF.

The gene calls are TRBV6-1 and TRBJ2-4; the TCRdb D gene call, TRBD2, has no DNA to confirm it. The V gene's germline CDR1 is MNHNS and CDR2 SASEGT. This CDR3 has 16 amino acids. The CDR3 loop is CASSEGGRGGKNIQYF.

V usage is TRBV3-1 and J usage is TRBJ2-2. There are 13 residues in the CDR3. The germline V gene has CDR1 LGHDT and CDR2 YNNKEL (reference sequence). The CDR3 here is CASSQVGIGELFF. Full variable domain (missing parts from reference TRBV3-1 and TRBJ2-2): DTAVSQTPKYLVTQMGNDKSIKCEQNLGHDTMYWYKQDSKKFLKIMFSYNNKELIINETVPNRFSPKSPDKAHLNLHINSLELGDSAVYFCASSQVGIGELFFGEGSRLTVL.

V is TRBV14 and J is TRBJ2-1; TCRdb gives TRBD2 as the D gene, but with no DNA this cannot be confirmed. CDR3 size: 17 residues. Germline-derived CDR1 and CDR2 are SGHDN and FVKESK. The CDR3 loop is CASSQEGEGSDVSEQFF.

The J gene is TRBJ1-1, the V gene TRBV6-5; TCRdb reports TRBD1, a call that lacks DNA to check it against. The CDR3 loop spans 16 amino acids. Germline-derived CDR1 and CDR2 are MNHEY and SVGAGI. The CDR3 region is CASSYRDRGSNTEAFF.

The CDR3 region is CASNTGTSGPYEQYF. The chain joins TRBV19 to TRBJ2-7; no DNA is available, so the TRBD2 call from TCRdb remains unchecked. The germline CDR1 and CDR2 sequences are LNHDA and SQIVND (reference sequence). The CDR3 length is 15 residues.

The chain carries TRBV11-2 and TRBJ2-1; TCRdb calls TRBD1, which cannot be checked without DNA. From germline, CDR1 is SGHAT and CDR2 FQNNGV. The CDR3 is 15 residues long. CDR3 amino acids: CASSPPNRELNEQFF.

The CDR3 protein is CASWGRATDTQYF. The V call is TRBV6-1, the J call TRBJ2-3; no DNA is available, so the TRBD1 call from TCRdb remains unchecked. This CDR3 region has 13 residues. In germline, CDR1 is MNHNS, CDR2 SASEGT.

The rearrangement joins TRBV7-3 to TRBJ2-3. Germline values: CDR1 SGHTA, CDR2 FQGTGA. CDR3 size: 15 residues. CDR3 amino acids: CASSLDVGSADTQYF.

The CDR3 reads CATSGTVARTDTQYF. The genes are TRBV24-1 and TRBJ2-3; TCRdb indicates TRBD1, and absent DNA this call remains unverified. From germline, CDR1 is KGHDR and CDR2 SFDVKD. The CDR3 sequence is 15 residues long.

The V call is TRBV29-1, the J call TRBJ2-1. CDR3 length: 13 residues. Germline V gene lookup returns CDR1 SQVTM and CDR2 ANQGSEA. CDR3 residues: CSATRLQAGEQFF.

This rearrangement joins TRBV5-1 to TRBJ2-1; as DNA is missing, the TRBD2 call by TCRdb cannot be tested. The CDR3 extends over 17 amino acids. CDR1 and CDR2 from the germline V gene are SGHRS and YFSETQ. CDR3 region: CASSVASGRAGINEQFF.

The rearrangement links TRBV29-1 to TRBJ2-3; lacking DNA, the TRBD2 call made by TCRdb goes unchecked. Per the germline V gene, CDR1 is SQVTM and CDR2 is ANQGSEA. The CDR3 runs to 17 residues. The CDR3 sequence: CSVVYYWPSGIADTQYF.

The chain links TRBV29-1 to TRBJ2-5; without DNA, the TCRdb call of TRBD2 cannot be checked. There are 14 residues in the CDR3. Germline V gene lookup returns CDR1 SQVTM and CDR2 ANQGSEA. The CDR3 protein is CSVGLAGIGETQYF.

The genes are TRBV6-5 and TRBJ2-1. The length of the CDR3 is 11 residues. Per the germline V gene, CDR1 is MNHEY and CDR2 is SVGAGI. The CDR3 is CASTKHGEQFF.

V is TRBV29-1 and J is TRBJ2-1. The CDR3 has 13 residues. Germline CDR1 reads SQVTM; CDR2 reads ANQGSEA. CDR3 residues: CSVGYQNRGEQFF.

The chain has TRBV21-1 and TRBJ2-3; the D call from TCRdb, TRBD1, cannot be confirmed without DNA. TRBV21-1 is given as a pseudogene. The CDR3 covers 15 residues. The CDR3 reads CASSNWGQGKDTQYF.

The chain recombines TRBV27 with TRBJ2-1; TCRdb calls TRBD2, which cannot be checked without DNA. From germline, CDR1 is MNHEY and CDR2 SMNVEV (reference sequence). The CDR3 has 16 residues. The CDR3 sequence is CATGLAGGLPYNEQFF.